This paragraph covers one T cell receptor beta chain sequence. Its target is unknown. The PCR used 60 Vbeta and 13 Jbeta primers. Sequencing was performed with immunoSEQ multiplex PCR; in TCRdb, only in-frame clones are kept and a portion is missing. This table has about 190,000 clones, roughly 85% appearing once. The CDR3 length is 20 residues. V lost 0 bases to trimming and J lost 0 bases; unmatched junction nucleotides: 9. The V gene's germline CDR1 is MGHRA and CDR2 YSYEKL. The source of the sample is a study of cytomegalovirus exposure and HLA in healthy donors. General study results and limits: Some V segments (TRBV6-2 and TRBV6-3 among them) were excluded as indistinguishable. An observed cluster of highly shared sequence variants was recorded as a likely sequencing artifact. Most TCR beta V segments were productive about 87% or about 30% of the time in an earlier analysis.

This TCR came from a boy aged 2-15 years in good health and CMV-seronegative. Sequenced input: PBMCs. The chain joins TRBV4-1 to TRBJ2-6, with 9 nucleotides matching TRBD1. As DNA, the CDR3 is TGCGCCAGCAGCCAAGATTGGGACAGGGATTGGAGCTCTGGGGCCAACGTCCTGACTTTC. Protein sequence: CASSQDWDRDWSSGANVLTF.